Listed below are T cell receptor beta chains from one sample, sequenced in a study of cytomegalovirus exposure and HLA in healthy donors. The assay was immunoSEQ multiplex PCR, and TCRdb's table has in-frame clones only and misses some. The sample consists of over 150,000 clones, approximately 80% of them appearing once. The sample was PBMCs. Receptors were obtained from a woman aged 40 to 55 in good health and CMV-seropositive. Both conserved end residues are part of each CDR3. D genes are given only for firm matches. Expanded clones are given a class, and other clones once, few, many or no size at all.

j_call clone_size cdr3_length v_call d_call cdr3_aa
TRBJ2-7 few 15 TRBV7-9 NA CASSLSGGGLDEQYF
TRBJ1-4 NA 13 TRBV29-1 TRBD1 CSVGGQGHEKLFF
TRBJ1-5 NA 18 TRBV15 NA CATSATGSGSRGNQPQHF
TRBJ1-2 once 14 TRBV27 TRBD1 CASSPGQGINGYTF
TRBJ2-1 once 14 TRBV5-1 NA CASSFTAGNDEQFF
TRBJ1-1 NA 14 TRBV5-1 NA CASSLVQGNTEAFF
TRBJ2-7 NA 14 TRBV14 NA CASSFVSGRAEQYF
TRBJ2-7 NA 14 TRBV11-2 NA CASSLVRLGGEQYF
TRBJ2-1 NA 15 TRBV14 NA CASSQTAVSYNEQFF
TRBJ2-7 NA 15 TRBV10-1 TRBD1 CASSEGGQGPYEQYF
TRBJ2-7 NA 16 TRBV9 TRBD2 CASSVAVAGGQSEQYF
TRBJ2-7 NA 15 TRBV4-1 TRBD2 CASSQEVGGTYEQYF
TRBJ2-7 NA 16 TRBV6-6 TRBD2 CASSYFSGSIPHEQYF